This passage covers 19 T cell receptor beta chains from one sample sequenced in a study of shared clonotypes between healthy human individuals. Terminally differentiated effector memory CD45RA+ cells were left out of the naive CD8 fraction, which was CD45RO-negative and positively selected for CCR7. This table comes from immunoSEQ multiplex PCR, and its TCRdb copy is limited to in-frame clones, with some not included. The sample shows about 2.1 million clones, about 94% of them seen only once. The sample comprised naive CD8+ T cells from PBMCs. These receptors were collected from a man between 18 and 35 years old in good health. Some clones in this sample may be carry-over from other donors' samples.

The rearrangement joins TRBV2 to TRBJ2-3; tentatively, D is TRBD2 (6 bases). V lost 5 bases to trimming and J lost 2 bases, with 11 bases between them. The CDR3 is made up of 14 amino acids. The germline gives CDR1 SNHLY, CDR2 FYNNEI. CDR3 nucleotide sequence: TGTGCCAGCAGTCAACTAGCCAACACAGATACGCAGTATTTT. Translated, it gives CASSQLANTDTQYF.

In its sample, this clone was seen once. The chain uses TRBV27 and TRBJ2-7; D is unresolved. Germline CDR1 reads MNHEY; CDR2 reads SMNVEV (reference sequence). Trimming removed 6 bases from V and 3 bases from J, with 15 bases in between. The CDR3 has 14 residues. CDR3: CASRWGNKDYEQYF. The DNA of the CDR3 is TGTGCCAGCAGATGGGGAAATAAAGACTACGAGCAGTACTTC.

The J gene is TRBJ2-7, the V gene TRBV27; TRBD2 might be the D (5 bases). Germline V gene sequence: CDR1 MNHEY, CDR2 SMNVEV (reference sequence). The length of the CDR3 is 16 residues. The V gene lost 4 bases and the J gene lost 6 bases, with 22 bases spanning the gap. DNA for the CDR3: TGTGCCAGCAGTTCATATCCCCCCCCGCTAGCACTCGAGCAGTACTTC. The encoded protein is CASSSYPPPLALEQYF.

This chain links TRBV5-6 with TRBJ1-5; 10 bases match TRBD1. V trimming: 0 bases; J trimming: 5 bases; junction bases outside the gene matches: 2. The length of the CDR3 is 15 residues. CDR1 and CDR2 from the germline V gene are SGHDT and YYEEEE. The DNA of the CDR3 is TGTGCCAGCAGCTTGGGGACAGGGGGGCATCAGCCCCAGCATTTT. It translates to CASSLGTGGHQPQHF.

The rearrangement uses TRBV4-3 and TRBJ2-7; possibly TRBD2 for D (6 bases). The germline V gene encodes CDR1 LGHNA and CDR2 YSLEER. Trimming stripped 0 bases from V and 2 bases from J, with 14 bases between. This CDR3 comprises 16 residues. The DNA for the CDR3 is TGCGCCAGCAGCCAAGATGACGGGAGAGTGACCTACGAGCAGTACTTC. Residues: CASSQDDGRVTYEQYF.

The CDR3 protein is CASSFSQRGDNEQFF. DNA for the CDR3: TGTGCCAGCAGTTTTTCCCAGCGGGGGGACAATGAGCAGTTCTTC. The rearrangement links TRBV27 to TRBJ2-1; 9 bases map to TRBD2. Germline V gives CDR1 MNHEY, CDR2 SMNVEV (reference sequence). This CDR3 comprises 15 residues. V shed 3 bases and J 5 bases; nucleotides not matched to a gene: 5.

This chain links TRBV28 with TRBJ2-2; TRBD1 matches 8 bases. This CDR3 comprises 13 residues. V shed 6 bases, J shed 4 bases, and the junction held 1 base outside the gene matches. Germline CDR1 reads MDHEN; CDR2 reads SYDVKM. CDR3 coding DNA: TGTGCCAGCAGGGACAGGGCCACCGGGGAGCTGTTTTTT. Protein: CASRDRATGELFF.

This sequence joins TRBV9 and TRBJ2-7; a weak D match, TRBD2 (6 bases). This CDR3 region has 14 residues. V was shortened by 0 bases and J by 6 bases, with 13 bases between the two germline ends. Germline CDR1 and CDR2: SGDLS and YYNGEE. The DNA of the CDR3 is TGTGCCAGCAGCGTAGGAGGGACTTCCCTCGAGCAGTACTTC. This gives the protein CASSVGGTSLEQYF. The variable domain in full, with the rest retrieved from reference TRBV9 and TRBJ2-7, is DSGVTQTPKHLITATGQRVTLRCSPRSGDLSVYWYQQSLDQGLQFLIQYYNGEERAKGNILERFSAQQFPDLHSELNLSSLELGDSALYFCASSVGGTSLEQYFGPGTRLTVT.

This clone was counted only a few times. This chain links TRBV30 with TRBJ1-5; 8 nucleotides line up with TRBD1. CDR3 size: 14 residues. Per the germline V gene, CDR1 is GTSNPN and CDR2 is SVGIG (reference sequence). J lost 4 bases, V lost 1 base, and 3 bases had no gene match. CDR3 DNA: TGTGCCTGGAGTGGGGGGGACAGGAATCAGCCCCAGCATTTT. It translates to CAWSGGDRNQPQHF.

The gene calls are TRBV7-9 and TRBJ2-1; D may be TRBD2 (6 bases). This CDR3 is built from 17 residues. The germline CDR1 and CDR2 sequences are SEHNR and FQNEAQ (reference sequence). Trimming shortened V by 1 base and J by 8 bases, and 21 bases separated the two germline ends. The chain's CDR3 is CASSLGSVRGNEYEQFF. DNA for the CDR3: TGTGCCAGCAGCTTAGGCTCGGTTCGCGGGAATGAGTATGAGCAGTTCTTC. The full variable domain, its missing parts supplied by reference TRBV7-9 and TRBJ2-1, is DTGVSQNPRHKITKRGQNVTFRCDPISEHNRLYWYRQTLGQGPEFLTYFQNEAQLEKSRLLSDRFSAERPKGSFSTLEIQRTEQGDSAMYLCASSLGSVRGNEYEQFFGPGTRLTVL.

The genes are TRBV7-8 and TRBJ1-5; tentatively, D is TRBD1 (6 bases). Trimming cost V 1 base and J 5 bases, with 15 bases left between them. Germline assignment: CDR1 SGHVS and CDR2 FQNEAQ. The CDR3 covers 16 residues. The CDR3 here is CASSLEVRTAYQPQHF. DNA for the CDR3: TGTGCCAGCAGCTTAGAGGTGAGGACAGCATATCAGCCCCAGCATTTT.

For this clone: Other DNA sequences in the same sample also yield this CDR3. This sequence joins TRBV2 and TRBJ2-1; D unclear. This CDR3 has 12 residues. Germline values: CDR1 SNHLY, CDR2 FYNNEI. V lost 0 bases and J 7 bases, leaving 4 bases between the germline ends. CDR3: CASSEARNEQFF. The DNA of the CDR3 is TGTGCCAGCAGTGAAGCCCGGAATGAGCAGTTCTTC.

The chain has TRBV11-3 and TRBJ2-1, with D tentatively TRBD1 or TRBD2 (5 bases each). CDR1 is SGHNT, CDR2 YENEEA, per germline. The CDR3 is made up of 15 amino acids. The V and J ends lost 5 bases and 1 base respectively, with 12 bases between them. CDR3 region: CASSAREGSYNEQFF. CDR3 coding DNA: TGTGCCAGCAGCGCCCGAGAGGGGTCCTACAATGAGCAGTTCTTC.

The chain couples TRBV4-1 to TRBJ1-1; D not resolved. The CDR3 is 15 residues long. The germline CDR1 and CDR2 sequences are MGHRA and YSYEKL. V was shortened by 4 bases and J by 0 bases, with 12 bases between the two germline ends. Here the CDR3 reads CASSLRLIMNTEAFF. The DNA of the CDR3 is TGCGCCAGCAGCCTCAGGCTGATCATGAACACTGAAGCTTTCTTT.

This sequence joins TRBV4-2 and TRBJ2-6, with D unresolved. CDR1 and CDR2 from the germline V gene are LGHNA and YNFKEQ. This CDR3 is built from 15 residues. The V end lost 0 bases, the J end lost 0 bases, and 3 bases lay between the germline ends. The CDR3 DNA follows: TGTGCCAGCAGCCAAGAAGTCTCTGGGGCCAACGTCCTGACTTTC. Its translation is CASSQEVSGANVLTF.

The sample holds a few counts of this clone. V and J are TRBV5-5 and TRBJ2-2; D is unresolved. Deletions cut 0 bases from V and 4 bases from J, with 13 bases between. From germline, CDR1 is SGHKS and CDR2 YYEKEE (reference sequence). This CDR3 contains 16 residues. The CDR3 region has the DNA TGTGCCAGCAGCTTGGATCTAGGGTGGCCCACCGGGGAGCTGTTTTTT. Its translation is CASSLDLGWPTGELFF.

This clone was counted a few times. The V call is TRBV19, the J call TRBJ2-7, with a weak D call TRBD1 (6 bases). Germline V gives CDR1 LNHDA, CDR2 SQIVND (reference sequence). Deletions cut 5 bases from V and 7 bases from J, with 18 bases between. This CDR3 spans 14 amino acids. CDR3 amino acids: CASSARDTGWEQYF. The CDR3, as DNA: TGTGCCAGTAGTGCCCGGGACACAGGGTGGGAGCAGTACTTC. The whole variable domain, filled in from reference TRBV19 and TRBJ2-7, reads DGGITQSPKYLFRKEGQNVTLSCEQNLNHDAMYWYRQDPGQGLRLIYYSQIVNDFQKGDIAEGYSVSREKKESFPLTVTSAQKNPTAFYLCASSARDTGWEQYFGPGTRLTVT.

The CDR3 DNA reads as TGTGCCAGCAGTCCCCCGGGACCAACTAGCGGGGAGCAGTTCTTC. Amino acid sequence: CASSPPGPTSGEQFF. The rearrangement uses TRBV28 and TRBJ2-1; 9 positions agree with TRBD2. The germline CDR1 and CDR2 sequences are MDHEN and SYDVKM. The CDR3 has 15 residues. V lost 5 bases, J lost 10 bases, and 12 bases stayed unmatched.

With respect to this clone: The identical CDR3 is also encoded by other nucleotide sequences in the sample. The chain combines TRBV7-9 with TRBJ2-7; D not resolved. There are 11 residues in the CDR3. CDR1 and CDR2 (germline): SEHNR, FQNEAQ (reference sequence). The V end lost 5 bases, the J end lost 2 bases, and 4 bases lay between the germline ends. The CDR3 sequence is CASSLTYEQYF. CDR3 coding DNA: TGTGCCAGCAGCCTGACCTACGAGCAGTACTTC.